These T cell receptor beta chains were read from a single sample in a study of cytomegalovirus exposure and HLA in healthy donors. Assay: immunoSEQ multiplex PCR; the TCRdb copy retains only in-frame clones and omits some. The sample has roughly 160,000 clones, about four fifths seen once. The source material was PBMCs. The receptor source for this set is a woman between 45 and 60 years old in good health and CMV-seronegative. The CDR3 runs from the conserved cysteine through the conserved F or W. D genes are given only for firm matches. Some rows have no size entry. The others give once, few or many, or a class for an expanded clone.

v_gene	j_gene	d_gene	abundance	CDR3aa	CDR3nt
TRBV28	TRBJ1-1	TRBD1	-	CASSYPGGEGNTEAFF	TGTGCCAGCAGCTACCCAGGGGGCGAAGGGAACACTGAAGCTTTCTTT
TRBV11-1	TRBJ2-7	-	-	CASSQGTEQYF	TGTGCCAGCAGCCAGGGGACCGAGCAGTACTTC
TRBV4-1	TRBJ2-1	TRBD2	-	CASSQDLAGSSYNEQFF	TGCGCCAGCAGCCAAGACTTAGCGGGAAGCTCCTACAATGAGCAGTTCTTC
TRBV28	TRBJ2-5	TRBD1	-	CASSDRVAGETQYF	TGTGCCAGCAGTGACAGGGTGGCAGGTGAGACCCAGTACTTC
TRBV7-2	TRBJ2-5	-	few	CASNMGDGRQETQYF	TGTGCCAGCAACATGGGAGACGGAAGACAAGAGACCCAGTACTTC
TRBV7-2	TRBJ2-3	-	-	CASSLQAGESDTQYF	TGTGCCAGCAGCTTACAGGCAGGGGAATCAGATACGCAGTATTTT
TRBV30	TRBJ2-1	TRBD1	-	CAWSKGGAQFF	TGTGCCTGGAGCAAAGGGGGCGCTCAGTTCTTC
TRBV5-3	TRBJ2-6	-	-	CARSVQGPSGANVLTF	TGTGCCAGAAGCGTACAGGGACCCTCTGGGGCCAACGTCCTGACTTTC
TRBV9	TRBJ2-1	TRBD2	-	CASSGAGGSYNEQFF	TGTGCCAGCAGCGGGGCGGGGGGATCCTACAATGAGCAGTTCTTC
TRBV28	TRBJ2-7	TRBD1	few	CASSLSGTGKLEQYF	TGTGCCAGCAGCCTAAGCGGGACAGGGAAGCTCGAGCAGTACTTC
TRBV7-2	TRBJ2-7	TRBD2	-	CASSFKASGGPIPYEQYF	TGTGCCAGCAGCTTTAAGGCTAGCGGGGGACCTATTCCCTACGAGCAGTACTTC
TRBV10-2	TRBJ1-5	-	-	CASSELRGSNQPQHF	TGCGCCAGCAGTGAGCTCAGGGGATCCAATCAGCCCCAGCATTTT
TRBV7-9	TRBJ2-3	TRBD1	-	CASSFGTAQLDTQYF	TGTGCCAGCAGCTTCGGGACAGCCCAATTAGATACGCAGTATTTT
TRBV7-2	TRBJ1-4	TRBD1	-	CASNHGDRGGEKLFF	TGTGCCAGCAACCACGGGGACAGGGGTGGTGAAAAACTGTTTTTT
TRBV7-9	TRBJ2-3	TRBD2	-	CASSPGESGNTDTQYF	TGTGCCAGCAGCCCCGGAGAAAGCGGGAACACAGATACGCAGTATTTT
TRBV6-4	TRBJ2-3	TRBD2	-	CASSGEISGGGTDTQYF	TGTGCCAGCAGTGGAGAGATCAGCGGGGGGGGAACAGATACGCAGTATTTT
TRBV28	TRBJ1-5	-	once	CASSEWAWLGNQPQHF	TGTGCCAGCAGTGAGTGGGCTTGGCTGGGCAATCAGCCCCAGCATTTT
TRBV18	TRBJ2-1	-	-	CASSPRQDTYNEQFF	TGTGCCAGCTCACCAAGGCAGGACACCTACAATGAGCAGTTCTTC
TRBV5-1	TRBJ1-4	-	-	CASRGAGAEKLFF	TGCGCCAGCAGGGGGGCAGGGGCCGAAAAACTGTTTTTT
TRBV7-8	TRBJ2-1	TRBD2	-	CASSLVSGWSYNEQFF	TGTGCCAGCAGCTTAGTTAGCGGGTGGTCCTACAATGAGCAGTTCTTC
TRBV6-5	TRBJ2-1	-	-	CASSPDYHEQFF	TGTGCCAGCAGCCCTGACTATCATGAGCAGTTCTTC
TRBV7-2	TRBJ2-5	TRBD2	-	CASSLLSGRAGETQYF	TGTGCCAGCAGCTTACTAAGCGGGAGGGCCGGAGAGACCCAGTACTTC
TRBV27	TRBJ1-5	TRBD1	-	CASSPRQGLGNQPQHF	TGTGCCAGCAGTCCCAGACAGGGGTTAGGGAATCAGCCCCAGCATTTT
TRBV5-1	TRBJ1-2	TRBD1	-	CASSGTEGGYTF	TGCGCCAGCAGCGGGACAGAAGGAGGCTACACCTTC
TRBV9	TRBJ2-2	TRBD1	-	CASSSEEWTGDTGELFF	TGTGCCAGCAGCTCAGAGGAGTGGACAGGGGATACCGGGGAGCTGTTTTTT
TRBV7-9	TRBJ2-3	-	-	CASSSNSGDTQYF	TGTGCCAGCAGTTCGAACAGCGGAGATACGCAGTATTTT
TRBV6-5	TRBJ2-5	TRBD1	-	CASSYTGGLPRASYF	TGTGCCAGCAGTTACACAGGGGGTTTGCCCCGGGCCAGTTACTTC
TRBV6-1	TRBJ1-5	-	-	CASSEVLGGGGNQPQHF	TGTGCCAGCAGTGAAGTGCTCGGGGGAGGCGGCAATCAGCCCCAGCATTTT
TRBV7-9	TRBJ2-5	TRBD1	-	CASSSRTGGETQYF	TGTGCCAGCAGCTCCCGGACAGGGGGAGAGACCCAGTACTTC
TRBV20-1	TRBJ2-3	-	-	CSRLFTDTQYF	TGCTCCCGACTCTTCACAGATACGCAGTATTTT
TRBV4-1	TRBJ2-5	TRBD2	-	CASSQERGLAGEGSETQYF	TGCGCCAGCAGCCAAGAACGGGGGCTAGCGGGGGAAGGCTCGGAGACCCAGTACTTC
TRBV27	TRBJ2-7	TRBD2	few	CASRRLAGTYEQYF	TGTGCCAGCAGACGACTAGCGGGGACCTACGAGCAGTACTTC
TRBV5-1	TRBJ2-3	-	few	CASSLEGRGTDTQYF	TGCGCCAGCAGCTTGGAAGGGAGAGGCACAGATACGCAGTATTTT
TRBV5-1	TRBJ2-7	-	once	CASSADTGNHYEQYF	TGCGCCAGCAGCGCGGACACTGGGAATCACTACGAGCAGTACTTC
TRBV27	TRBJ2-1	TRBD1	once	CASTTSGVAGTGGNEQFF	TGTGCCAGCACCACGAGTGGGGTGGCCGGGACAGGGGGGAATGAGCAGTTCTTC
TRBV27	TRBJ1-1	-	-	CASSLRGFNTEAFF	TGTGCCAGCAGTTTACGGGGGTTTAACACTGAAGCTTTCTTT
TRBV6-1	TRBJ1-5	TRBD1	few	CASSRGPTRQPQHF	TGTGCCAGCAGCAGGGGGCCAACGCGTCAGCCCCAGCATTTT
TRBV9	TRBJ2-5	TRBD2	-	CASSQYGLAGGETQYF	TGTGCCAGCAGTCAATATGGACTAGCAGGCGGAGAGACCCAGTACTTC
TRBV18	TRBJ1-1	-	-	CASSAGSEGEAFF	TGTGCCAGCTCTGCGGGCAGCGAAGGTGAAGCTTTCTTT
TRBV5-1	TRBJ1-3	-	-	CASSPTGSSGNTIYF	TGCGCCAGCAGCCCGACAGGAAGTTCTGGAAACACCATATATTTT
TRBV6-5	TRBJ2-7	-	-	CASTREGSYEQYF	TGTGCCAGCACCCGAGAGGGTTCCTACGAGCAGTACTTC
TRBV7-2	TRBJ2-2	-	-	CASSRDTGELFF	TGTGCCAGCAGCCGAGACACCGGGGAGCTGTTTTTT
TRBV5-1	TRBJ1-4	-	once	CASSLAGTNEKLFF	TGCGCCAGCAGCTTGGCCGGAACTAATGAAAAACTGTTTTTT
TRBV29-1	TRBJ1-3	-	-	CSVEGAAGNTIYF	TGCAGCGTTGAAGGGGCAGCAGGAAACACCATATATTTT
TRBV18	TRBJ1-2	TRBD1	-	CASSLGQVWIYGYTF	TGTGCCAGCTCACTGGGACAGGTGTGGATCTATGGCTACACCTTC
TRBV7-2	TRBJ1-6	TRBD1	once	CASSSTGSSYNSPLHF	TGTGCCAGCAGCTCGACAGGGAGCTCCTATAATTCACCCCTCCACTTT